These 8 T cell receptor beta chains share one sample of origin, sequenced in a study of siplizumab effects on memory and regulatory T cells. The protocol was immunoSEQ multiplex PCR, while the TCRdb copy is restricted to in-frame clones and leaves out a portion. The table lists more than 85,000 clones, approximately 90% of them singletons. The sequencing input was CD4+ T cells sorted from blood. The receptors stem from a human donor in good health.

The rearrangement joins TRBV11-1 to TRBJ2-5; 10 bases align to TRBD2. V lost 6 bases to trimming and J lost 0 bases; unmatched junction nucleotides: 4. Germline V gives CDR1 SGHAT, CDR2 FQDESV (reference sequence). This CDR3 comprises 15 residues. Here the CDR3 reads CASSVGLADQETQYF. In DNA, the CDR3 is TGTGCCAGCAGTGTCGGACTAGCGGACCAAGAGACCCAGTACTTC.

As concerns this clone: An end of the junction does not agree with germline; a read error may underlie this. The sample carries other DNA sequences with the same CDR3. The chain is built from TRBV2 and TRBJ2-7; tentative D call: TRBD2 (6 bases). The CDR3 consists of 15 residues. Germline lookup yields CDR1 SNHLY and CDR2 FYNNEI. This CDR3 reads CASKIGSSGSYEQYF. CDR3 DNA: TGTGCCAGCAAGATTGGGAGTAGCGGCTCCTACGAGCAGTATTTC.

This chain links TRBV30 with TRBJ2-5, with D perhaps being TRBD1 or TRBD2 (6 bases each). This CDR3 comprises 14 residues. Germline lookup yields CDR1 GTSNPN and CDR2 SVGIG (reference sequence). Trimming removed 2 bases at V and 1 base at J, with 11 bases between. The CDR3 DNA reads as TGTGCCTGGAGTCCGGGGGCTGGCCAAGAGACCCAGTACTTC. It encodes CAWSPGAGQETQYF.

This clone was observed a few times. This rearrangement joins TRBV6-4 to TRBJ2-1, with 9 positions matching TRBD1. Unmatched junction bases numbered 4, after V lost 5 bases and J lost 11 bases. Germline-derived CDR1 and CDR2 are MRHNA and SNTAGT. The CDR3 runs 12 residues. The CDR3 DNA is TGTGCCAGCAGTTTCACAGGGGGCCAGCAGTTCTTC. It specifies CASSFTGGQQFF.

This rearrangement joins TRBV7-8 to TRBJ2-7; a weak D match, TRBD1 (5 bases). Germline V gene lookup returns CDR1 SGHVS and CDR2 FQNEAQ. The CDR3 consists of 14 residues. V lost 2 bases and J 0 bases, leaving 8 bases between the germline ends. The CDR3 DNA reads as TGTGCCAGCAGCTTAAGACAGAGCTCCTACGAGCAGTACTTC. Translated, it gives CASSLRQSSYEQYF.

This clone was picked up a small number of times. The V and J genes are TRBV4-3 and TRBJ1-2; 8 positions match TRBD1. V dropped 0 bases and J dropped 2; count of bases not matched to a gene: 5. The CDR3 sequence is 16 residues long. Germline V lookup: CDR1 LGHNA, CDR2 YSLEER. DNA for the CDR3: TGCGCCAGCAGCCAAGAAGGGTGGGACAGGAACTATGGCTACACCTTC. This encodes CASSQEGWDRNYGYTF.

J is TRBJ2-5 and V is TRBV6-5; 8 bases agree with TRBD2. V dropped 0 bases and J dropped 7; count of bases not matched to a gene: 7. Per the germline V gene, CDR1 is MNHEY and CDR2 is SVGAGI. CDR3 length: 15 amino acids. DNA for the CDR3: TGTGCCAGCAGTTACTCACTAGCGGTGGCCGGGACCCAGTACTTC. Translated: CASSYSLAVAGTQYF.

Note on this clone: Different DNA sequences within this sample yield the same CDR3. V is TRBV7-2 and J is TRBJ1-3, with TRBD1 as a possible D gene (5 bases). The V and J ends lost 1 base and 4 bases respectively, with 8 bases between them. The CDR3 is 14 amino acids. The germline V gene encodes CDR1 SGHTA and CDR2 FQGNSA. The CDR3 is CASSLGRGGNTIYF. The CDR3 coding sequence is TGTGCCAGCAGCTTAGGGAGGGGCGGAAACACCATATATTTT.